This T cell receptor (beta chain) was found in a study of blood T cell repertoires in COVID-19. Study at large: T cells, B-cell-depleted T cells, or PBMCs provided the cDNA or gDNA that served as material.

CDR1 is DFQATT and CDR2 is SNEGSKA in the germline V gene (reference sequence). The CDR3 contains 16 residues. Trimming cost V 5 bases and J 1 base; bases outside gene matches: 8. The table came from immunoSEQ multiplex PCR; TCRdb's copy has only in-frame clones and leaves some out. This sample has about 80,000 clones, with roughly three quarters found just once. This receptor was taken from a man aged 55 to 70 with COVID-19, enrolled during active disease. Material: peripheral blood. The V gene is TRBV20-1, the J gene TRBJ2-2, with TRBD1 matching 9 bases. Here the CDR3 reads CSAGGTGLRNTGELFF. The CDR3 nucleotides read TGCAGTGCTGGTGGGACAGGGCTGCGGAACACCGGGGAGCTGTTTTTT.